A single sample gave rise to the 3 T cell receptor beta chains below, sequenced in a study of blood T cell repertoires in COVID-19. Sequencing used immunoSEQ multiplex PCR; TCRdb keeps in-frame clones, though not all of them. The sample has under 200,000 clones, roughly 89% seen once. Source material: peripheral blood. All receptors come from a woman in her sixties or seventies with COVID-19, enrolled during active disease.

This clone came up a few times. CDR3 amino acids: CASSFVTVEYNSPLHF. The CDR3 DNA is TGTGCCAGCAGTTTCGTTACAGTAGAATATAATTCACCCCTCCACTTT. The chain is built from TRBV28 and TRBJ1-6; D not certain. Germline V lookup: CDR1 MDHEN, CDR2 SYDVKM. The CDR3 totals 16 residues. Trimming stripped 3 bases from V and 4 bases from J, with 13 bases between.

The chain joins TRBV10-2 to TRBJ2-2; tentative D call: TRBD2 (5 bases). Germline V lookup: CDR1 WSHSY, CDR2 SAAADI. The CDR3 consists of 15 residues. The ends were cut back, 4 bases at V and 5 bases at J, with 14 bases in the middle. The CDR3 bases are TGCGCCAGCAGTGGGAGTGAGGGCCCTACCGGGGAGCTGTTTTTT. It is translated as CASSGSEGPTGELFF.

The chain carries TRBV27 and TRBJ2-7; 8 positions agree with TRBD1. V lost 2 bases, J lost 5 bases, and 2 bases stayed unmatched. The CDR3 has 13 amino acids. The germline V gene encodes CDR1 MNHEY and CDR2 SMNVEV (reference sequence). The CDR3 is CASSLDRGHEQYF. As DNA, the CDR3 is TGTGCCAGCAGTTTAGACAGGGGCCACGAGCAGTACTTC.